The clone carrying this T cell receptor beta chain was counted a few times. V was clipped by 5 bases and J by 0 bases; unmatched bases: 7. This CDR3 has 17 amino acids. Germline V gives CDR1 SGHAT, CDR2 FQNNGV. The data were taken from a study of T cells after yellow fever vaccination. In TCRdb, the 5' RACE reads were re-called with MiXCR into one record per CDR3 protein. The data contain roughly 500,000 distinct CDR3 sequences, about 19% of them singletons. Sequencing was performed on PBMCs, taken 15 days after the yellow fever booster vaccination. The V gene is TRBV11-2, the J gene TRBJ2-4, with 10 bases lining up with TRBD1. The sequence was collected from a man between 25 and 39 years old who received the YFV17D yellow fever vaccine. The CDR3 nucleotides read TGTGCCAGCAGCCGTGCCGGGACAGGGGTAGCCAAAAACATTCAGTACTTC. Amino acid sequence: CASSRAGTGVAKNIQYF.